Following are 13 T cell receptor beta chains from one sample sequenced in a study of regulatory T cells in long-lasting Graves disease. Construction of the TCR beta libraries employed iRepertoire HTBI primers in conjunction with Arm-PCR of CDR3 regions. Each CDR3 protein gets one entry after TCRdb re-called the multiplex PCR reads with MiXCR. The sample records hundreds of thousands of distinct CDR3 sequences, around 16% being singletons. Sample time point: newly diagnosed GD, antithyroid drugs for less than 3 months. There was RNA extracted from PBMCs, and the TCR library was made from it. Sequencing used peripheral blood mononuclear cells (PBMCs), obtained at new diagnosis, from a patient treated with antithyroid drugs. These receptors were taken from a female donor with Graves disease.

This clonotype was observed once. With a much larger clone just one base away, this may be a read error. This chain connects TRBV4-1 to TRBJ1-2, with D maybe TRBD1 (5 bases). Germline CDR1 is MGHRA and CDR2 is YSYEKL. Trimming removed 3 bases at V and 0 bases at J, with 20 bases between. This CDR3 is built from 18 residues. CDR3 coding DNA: TGCGCCAGCAGCCACCGATCAACAGCGGGAGGGGCTAACTATGGCTACACCTTC. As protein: CASSHRSTAGGANYGYTF.

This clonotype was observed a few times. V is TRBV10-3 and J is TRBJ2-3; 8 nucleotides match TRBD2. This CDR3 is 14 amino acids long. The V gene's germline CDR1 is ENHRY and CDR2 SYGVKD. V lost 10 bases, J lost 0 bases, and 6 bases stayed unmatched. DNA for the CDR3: TGTGCCACCCGCTTAGCGGGGAGCACAGATACGCAGTATTTT. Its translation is CATRLAGSTDTQYF.

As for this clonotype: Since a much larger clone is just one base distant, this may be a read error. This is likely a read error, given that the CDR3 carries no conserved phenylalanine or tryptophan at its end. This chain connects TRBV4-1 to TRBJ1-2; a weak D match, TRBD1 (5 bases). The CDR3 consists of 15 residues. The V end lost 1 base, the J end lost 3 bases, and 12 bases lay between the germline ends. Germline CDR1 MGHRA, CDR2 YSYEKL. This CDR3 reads CASSQGRQRDYGYTL. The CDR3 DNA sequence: TGCGCCAGCAGCCAAGGTAGACAGCGTGACTATGGCTACACCCTC.

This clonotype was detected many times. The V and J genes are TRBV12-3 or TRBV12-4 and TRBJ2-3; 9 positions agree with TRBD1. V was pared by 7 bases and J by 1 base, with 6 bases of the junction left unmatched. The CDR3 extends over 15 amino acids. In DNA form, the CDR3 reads TGTGCCAGCACTTGGACAGGGGAAGGCACAGATACGCAGTATTTT. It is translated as CASTWTGEGTDTQYF.

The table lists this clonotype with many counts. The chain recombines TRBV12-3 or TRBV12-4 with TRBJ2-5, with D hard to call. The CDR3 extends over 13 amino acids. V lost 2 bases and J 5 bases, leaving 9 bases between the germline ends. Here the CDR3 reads CASSLSPTETQYF. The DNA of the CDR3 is TGTGCCAGCAGTTTAAGCCCGACCGAGACCCAGTACTTC.

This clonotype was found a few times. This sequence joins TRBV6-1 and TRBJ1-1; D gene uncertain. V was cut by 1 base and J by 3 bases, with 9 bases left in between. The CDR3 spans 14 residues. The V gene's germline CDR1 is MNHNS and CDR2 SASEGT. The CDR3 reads CASSEVSGYTEAFF. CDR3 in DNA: TGTGCCAGCAGTGAAGTTTCTGGCTACACTGAAGCTTTCTTT.

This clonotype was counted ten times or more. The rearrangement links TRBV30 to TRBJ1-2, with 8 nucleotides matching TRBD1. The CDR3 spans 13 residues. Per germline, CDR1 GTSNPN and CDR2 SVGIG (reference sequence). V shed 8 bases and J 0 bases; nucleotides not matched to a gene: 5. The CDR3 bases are TGTGCCCGGGGGACAGGTTCTAACTATGGCTACACCTTC. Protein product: CARGTGSNYGYTF.

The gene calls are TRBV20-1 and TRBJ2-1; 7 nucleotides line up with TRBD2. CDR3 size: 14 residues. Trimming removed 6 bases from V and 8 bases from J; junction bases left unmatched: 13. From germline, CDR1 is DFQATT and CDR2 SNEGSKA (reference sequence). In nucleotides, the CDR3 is TGCAGTGCCCCACTACTGCGCGGGGGAGATGAGCAGTTCTTC. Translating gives CSAPLLRGGDEQFF.

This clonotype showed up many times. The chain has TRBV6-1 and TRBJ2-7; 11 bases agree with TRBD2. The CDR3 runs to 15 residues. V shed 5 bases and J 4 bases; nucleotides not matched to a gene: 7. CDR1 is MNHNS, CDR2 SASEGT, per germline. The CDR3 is CASSPSSGGIYEQYF. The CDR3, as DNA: TGTGCCAGCAGTCCCTCTAGCGGGGGGATATACGAGCAGTACTTC.

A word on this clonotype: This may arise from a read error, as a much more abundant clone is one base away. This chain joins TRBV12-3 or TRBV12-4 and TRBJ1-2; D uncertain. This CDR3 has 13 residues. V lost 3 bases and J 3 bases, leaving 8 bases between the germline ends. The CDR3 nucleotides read TGTGCCAGCAGTTTCGGGGTTGACTATGGCTACACCTTC. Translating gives CASSFGVDYGYTF.

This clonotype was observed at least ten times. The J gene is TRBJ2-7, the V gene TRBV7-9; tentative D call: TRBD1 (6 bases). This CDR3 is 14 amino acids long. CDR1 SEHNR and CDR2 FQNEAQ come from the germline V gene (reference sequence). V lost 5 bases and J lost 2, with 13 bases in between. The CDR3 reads CASSPPRDTYEQYF. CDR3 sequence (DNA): TGTGCCAGCAGCCCACCCCGGGACACCTACGAGCAGTACTTC.

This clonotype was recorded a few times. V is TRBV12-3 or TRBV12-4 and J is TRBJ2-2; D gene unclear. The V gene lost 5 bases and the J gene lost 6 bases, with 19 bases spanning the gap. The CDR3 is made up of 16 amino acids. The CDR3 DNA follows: TGTGCCAGCAGTCCCCTCGGGCCTGGCTCATCCGGGGAGCTGTTTTTT. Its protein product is CASSPLGPGSSGELFF.

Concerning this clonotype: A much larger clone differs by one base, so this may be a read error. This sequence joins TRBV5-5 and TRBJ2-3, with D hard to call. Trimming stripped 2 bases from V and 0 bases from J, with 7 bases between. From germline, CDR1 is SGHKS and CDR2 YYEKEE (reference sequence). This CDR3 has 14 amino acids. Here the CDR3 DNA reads TGTGCCAGCAGCTTCCAGGCTAGCACAGATACGCAGTATTTT. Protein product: CASSFQASTDTQYF. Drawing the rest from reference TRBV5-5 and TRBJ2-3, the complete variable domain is DAGVTQSPTHLIKTRGQQVTLRCSPISGHKSVSWYQQVLGQGPQFIFQYYEKEERGRGNFPDRFSARQFPNYSSELNVNALLLGDSALYLCASSFQASTDTQYFGPGTRLTVL.